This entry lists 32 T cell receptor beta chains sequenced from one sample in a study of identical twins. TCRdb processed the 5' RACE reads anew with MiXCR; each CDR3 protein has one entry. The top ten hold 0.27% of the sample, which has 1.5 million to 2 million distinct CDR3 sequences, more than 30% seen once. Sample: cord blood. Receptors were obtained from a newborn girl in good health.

The CDR3, as DNA: TGTGCCAGCAGCTTAACCGGGGTTCTCACAGATACGCAGTATTTT. It specifies CASSLTGVLTDTQYF. This sequence joins TRBV5-5 and TRBJ2-3; D is perhaps TRBD2 (5 bases). The germline V gene has CDR1 SGHKS and CDR2 YYEKEE (reference sequence). The CDR3 is 15 amino acids. V was pared by 2 bases and J by 2 bases, with 12 bases between.

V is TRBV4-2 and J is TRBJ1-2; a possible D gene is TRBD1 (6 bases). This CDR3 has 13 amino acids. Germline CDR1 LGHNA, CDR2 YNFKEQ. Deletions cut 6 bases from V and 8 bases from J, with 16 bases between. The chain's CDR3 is CASRAGRGEGYTF. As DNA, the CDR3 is TGTGCCAGCAGAGCTGGCAGGGGTGAGGGCTACACCTTC.

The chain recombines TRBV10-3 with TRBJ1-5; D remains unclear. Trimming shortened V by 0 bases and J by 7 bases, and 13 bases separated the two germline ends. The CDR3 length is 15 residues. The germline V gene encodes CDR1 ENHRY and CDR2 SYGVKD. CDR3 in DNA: TGTGCCATCAGTGAGTCGTGGGAGGGAAGGCAGCCCCAGCATTTT. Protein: CAISESWEGRQPQHF.

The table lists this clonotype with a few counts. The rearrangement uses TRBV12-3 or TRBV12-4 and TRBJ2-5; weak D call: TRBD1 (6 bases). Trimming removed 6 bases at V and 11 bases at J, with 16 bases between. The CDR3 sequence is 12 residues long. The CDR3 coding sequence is TGTGCCAGCAGCCGGGACAACAATGAGCAGTACTTC. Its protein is CASSRDNNEQYF.

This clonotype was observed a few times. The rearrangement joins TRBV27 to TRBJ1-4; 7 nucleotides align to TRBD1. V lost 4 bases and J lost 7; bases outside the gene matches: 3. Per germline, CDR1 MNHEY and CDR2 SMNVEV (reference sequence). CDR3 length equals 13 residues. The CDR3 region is CASSSWTGEKLFF. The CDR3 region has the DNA TGTGCCAGCAGTTCTTGGACAGGTGAAAAACTGTTTTTT. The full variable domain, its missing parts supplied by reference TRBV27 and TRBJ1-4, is EAQVTQNPRYLITVTGKKLTVTCSQNMNHEYMSWYRQDPGLGLRQIYYSMNVEVTDKGDVPEGYKVSRKEKRNFPLILESPSPNQTSLYFCASSSWTGEKLFFGSGTQLSVL.

The CDR3 loop reads CASSLWEGFQPQHF. The CDR3 DNA sequence: TGTGCCAGCAGTTTGTGGGAGGGGTTTCAGCCCCAGCATTTT. The chain couples TRBV27 to TRBJ1-5; D is perhaps TRBD1 (5 bases). This CDR3 is 14 amino acids long. Trimming cost V 3 bases and J 6 bases, with 12 bases left between them. Germline assignment: CDR1 MNHEY and CDR2 SMNVEV (reference sequence).

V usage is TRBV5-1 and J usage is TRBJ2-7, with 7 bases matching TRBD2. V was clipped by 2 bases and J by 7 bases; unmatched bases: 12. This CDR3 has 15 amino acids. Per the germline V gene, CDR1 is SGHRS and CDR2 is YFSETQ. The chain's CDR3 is CASSLQGGDYNEQYF. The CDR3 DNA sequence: TGCGCCAGCAGCTTACAAGGCGGGGACTACAATGAGCAGTACTTC.

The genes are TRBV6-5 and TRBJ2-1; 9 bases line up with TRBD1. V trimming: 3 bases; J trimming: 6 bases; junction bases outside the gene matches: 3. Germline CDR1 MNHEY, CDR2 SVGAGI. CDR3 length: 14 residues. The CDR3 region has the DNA TGTGCCAGCAGTTATTGGGACAGGGCCAATGAGCAGTTCTTC. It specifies CASSYWDRANEQFF.

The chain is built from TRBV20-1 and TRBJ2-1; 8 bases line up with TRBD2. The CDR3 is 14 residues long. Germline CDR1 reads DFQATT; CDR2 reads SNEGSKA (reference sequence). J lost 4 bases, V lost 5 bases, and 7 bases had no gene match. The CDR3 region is CSAEIGGDYNEQFF. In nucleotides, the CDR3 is TGCAGTGCTGAAATCGGGGGGGATTACAATGAGCAGTTCTTC.

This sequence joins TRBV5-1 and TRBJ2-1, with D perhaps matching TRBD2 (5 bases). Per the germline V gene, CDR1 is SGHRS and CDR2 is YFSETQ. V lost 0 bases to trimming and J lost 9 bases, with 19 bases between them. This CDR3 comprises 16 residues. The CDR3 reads CASSLVFGKGSSEQFF. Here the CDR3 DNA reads TGCGCCAGCAGCTTGGTGTTTGGGAAAGGGAGCTCTGAGCAGTTCTTC.

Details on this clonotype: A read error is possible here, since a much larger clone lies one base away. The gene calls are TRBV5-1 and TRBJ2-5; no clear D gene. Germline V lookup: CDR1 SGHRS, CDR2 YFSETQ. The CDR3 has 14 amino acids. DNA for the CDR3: TGCGCCAGCAGCTTGGTCGGAGAGCAAGAGGCCCAGTACTTC. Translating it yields CASSLVGEQEAQYF.

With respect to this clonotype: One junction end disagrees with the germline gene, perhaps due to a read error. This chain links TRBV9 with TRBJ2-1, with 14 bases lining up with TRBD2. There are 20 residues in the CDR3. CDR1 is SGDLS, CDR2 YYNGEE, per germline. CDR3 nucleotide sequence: TGTGCCAGCAGTGTAGAGGGACTAGCGGGAGTATTAAGCTCCTACAATGAGCAGTTCTTC. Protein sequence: CASSVEGLAGVLSSYNEQFF.

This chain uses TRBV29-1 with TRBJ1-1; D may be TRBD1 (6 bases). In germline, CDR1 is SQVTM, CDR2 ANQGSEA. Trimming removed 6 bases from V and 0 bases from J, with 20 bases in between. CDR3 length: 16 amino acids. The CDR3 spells CSVLTHRVRMNTEAFF. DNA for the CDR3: TGCAGCGTCCTAACTCACAGGGTGAGGATGAACACTGAAGCTTTCTTT.

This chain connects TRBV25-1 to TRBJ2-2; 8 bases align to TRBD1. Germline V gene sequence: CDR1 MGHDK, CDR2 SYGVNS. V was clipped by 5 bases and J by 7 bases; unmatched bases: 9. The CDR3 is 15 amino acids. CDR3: CASSQGAKWDGELFF. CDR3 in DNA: TGTGCCAGCAGTCAGGGGGCAAAGTGGGACGGGGAGCTGTTTTTT.

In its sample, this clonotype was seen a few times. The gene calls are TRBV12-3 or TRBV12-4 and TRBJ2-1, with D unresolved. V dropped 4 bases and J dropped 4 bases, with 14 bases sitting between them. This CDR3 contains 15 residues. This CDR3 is CASSSRLGAYNEQFF. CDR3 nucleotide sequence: TGTGCCAGCAGTTCCCGGCTGGGCGCATACAATGAGCAGTTCTTC.

The CDR3 nucleotides are TGTGCCAGCAGTTACAGAATGATGAACACTGAAGCTTTCTTT. Protein sequence: CASSYRMMNTEAFF. The chain employs TRBV6-5 and TRBJ1-1; no firm D call. The V end was cut by 2 bases, the J end by 0 bases, with 7 bases between. This CDR3 has 14 residues. Germline lookup yields CDR1 MNHEY and CDR2 SVGAGI.

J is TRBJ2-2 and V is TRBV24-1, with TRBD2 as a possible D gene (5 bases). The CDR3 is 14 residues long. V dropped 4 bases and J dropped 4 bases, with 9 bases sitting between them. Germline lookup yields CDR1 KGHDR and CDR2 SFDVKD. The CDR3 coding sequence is TGTGCCACCAGTGACCTAGCCCGCACCGGGGAGCTGTTTTTT. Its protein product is CATSDLARTGELFF.

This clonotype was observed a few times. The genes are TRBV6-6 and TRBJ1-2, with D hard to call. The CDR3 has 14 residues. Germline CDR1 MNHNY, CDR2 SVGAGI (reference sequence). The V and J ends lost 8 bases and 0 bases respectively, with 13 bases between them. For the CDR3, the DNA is TGTGCCAGCGAATCAGGCCTAGCTAACTATGGCTACACCTTC. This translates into CASESGLANYGYTF.

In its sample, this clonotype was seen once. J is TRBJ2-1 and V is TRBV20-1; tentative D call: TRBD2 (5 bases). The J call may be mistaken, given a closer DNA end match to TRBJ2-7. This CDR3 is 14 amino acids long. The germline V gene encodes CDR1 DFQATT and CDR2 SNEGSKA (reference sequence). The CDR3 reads CSASTAALGNEQYF. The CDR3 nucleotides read TGCAGTGCTAGTACAGCGGCCCTGGGCAATGAGCAGTACTTC.

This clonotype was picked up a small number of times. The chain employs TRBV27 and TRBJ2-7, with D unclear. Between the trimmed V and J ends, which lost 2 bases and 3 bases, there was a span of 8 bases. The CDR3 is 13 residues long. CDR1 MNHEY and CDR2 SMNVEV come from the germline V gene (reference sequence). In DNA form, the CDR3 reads TGTGCCAGCAGTTTAATGGGATTCTACGAGCAGTACTTC. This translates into CASSLMGFYEQYF.

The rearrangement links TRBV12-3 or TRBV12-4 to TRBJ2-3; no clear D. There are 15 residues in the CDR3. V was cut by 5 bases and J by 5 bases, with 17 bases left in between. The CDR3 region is CASSQSGPGEDTQYF. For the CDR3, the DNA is TGTGCCAGCAGTCAATCCGGTCCAGGAGAAGATACGCAGTATTTT.

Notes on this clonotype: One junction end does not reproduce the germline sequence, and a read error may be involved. The CDR3 nucleotides are TGTGCCAGCAGCTCGGACGGACCCTCCAGCTCCTACGATGAGCAGTTCTTC. This codes for CASSSDGPSSSYDEQFF. The gene calls are TRBV5-6 and TRBJ2-1, with D unclear. Germline V gives CDR1 SGHDT, CDR2 YYEEEE. CDR3 length: 17 amino acids.

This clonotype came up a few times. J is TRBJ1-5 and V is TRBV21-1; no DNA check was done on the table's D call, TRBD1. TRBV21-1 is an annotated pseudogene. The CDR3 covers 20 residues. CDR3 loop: CASSKAQFPVDRAGNQPQHF. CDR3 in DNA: TGTGCCAGCAGCAAAGCCCAATTTCCCGTCGACAGGGCGGGGAATCAGCCCCAGCATTTT.

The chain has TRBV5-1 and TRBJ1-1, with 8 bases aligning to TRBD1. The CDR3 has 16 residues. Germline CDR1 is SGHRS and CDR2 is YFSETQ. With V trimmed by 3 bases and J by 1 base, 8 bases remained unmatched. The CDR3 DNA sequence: TGCGCCAGCAGCTCCTATTCAGGGGGCAAGAACACTGAAGCTTTCTTT. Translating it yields CASSSYSGGKNTEAFF.

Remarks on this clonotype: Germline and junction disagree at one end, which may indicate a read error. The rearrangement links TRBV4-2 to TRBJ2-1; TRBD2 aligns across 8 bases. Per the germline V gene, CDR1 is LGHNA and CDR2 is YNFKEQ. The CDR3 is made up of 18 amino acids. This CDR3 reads CASSQDVLLSGGYNEQSF. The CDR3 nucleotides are TGTGCCAGCAGCCAAGATGTTTTGTTATCGGGAGGGTACAATGAGCAGTCCTTC.

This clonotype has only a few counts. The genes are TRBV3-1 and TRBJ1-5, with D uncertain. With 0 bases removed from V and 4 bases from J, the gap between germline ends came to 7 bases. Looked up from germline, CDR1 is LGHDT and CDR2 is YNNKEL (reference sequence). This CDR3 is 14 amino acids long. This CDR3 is CASSQDRRNQPQHF. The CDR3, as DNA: TGTGCCAGCAGCCAAGATAGGAGGAATCAGCCCCAGCATTTT.

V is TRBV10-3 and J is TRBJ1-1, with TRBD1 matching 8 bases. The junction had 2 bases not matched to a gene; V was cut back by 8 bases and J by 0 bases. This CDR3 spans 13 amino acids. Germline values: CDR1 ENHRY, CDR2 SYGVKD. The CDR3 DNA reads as TGTGCCATCGCGACAGGGGTGAACACTGAAGCTTTCTTT. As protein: CAIATGVNTEAFF.

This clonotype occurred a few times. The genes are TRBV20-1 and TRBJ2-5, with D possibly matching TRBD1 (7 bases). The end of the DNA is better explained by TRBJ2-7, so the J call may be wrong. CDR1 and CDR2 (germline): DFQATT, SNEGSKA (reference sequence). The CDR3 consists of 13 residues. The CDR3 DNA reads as TGCAGTGCTATTCCGCGGGACAGTGACGAGCAGTACTTC. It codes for CSAIPRDSDEQYF.

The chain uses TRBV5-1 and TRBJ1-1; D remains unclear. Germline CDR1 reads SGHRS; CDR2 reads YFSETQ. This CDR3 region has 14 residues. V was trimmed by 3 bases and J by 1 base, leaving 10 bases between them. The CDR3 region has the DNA TGCGCCAGCAGCTCCCTCCCGGGGAACACTGAAGCTTTCTTT. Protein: CASSSLPGNTEAFF.

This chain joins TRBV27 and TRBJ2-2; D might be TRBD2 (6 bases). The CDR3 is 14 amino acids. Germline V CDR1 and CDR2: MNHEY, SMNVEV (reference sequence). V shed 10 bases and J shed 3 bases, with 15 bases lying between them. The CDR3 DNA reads TGTGCCACTAGCCCGGGAGCGTACACCGGGGAGCTGTTTTTT. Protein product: CATSPGAYTGELFF.

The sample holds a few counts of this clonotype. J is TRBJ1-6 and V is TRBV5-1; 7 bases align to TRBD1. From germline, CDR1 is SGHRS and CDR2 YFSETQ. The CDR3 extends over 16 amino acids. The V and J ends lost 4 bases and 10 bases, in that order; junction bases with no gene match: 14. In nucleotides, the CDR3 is TGCGCCAGCAGCAATACAGGGGACCCAAGGGAGTCACCCCTCCACTTT. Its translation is CASSNTGDPRESPLHF.

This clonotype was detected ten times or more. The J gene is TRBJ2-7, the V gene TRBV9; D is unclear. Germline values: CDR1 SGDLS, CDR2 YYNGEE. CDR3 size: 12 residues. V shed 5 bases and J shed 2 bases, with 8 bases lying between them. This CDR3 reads CASSVGPYEQYF. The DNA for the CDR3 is TGTGCCAGCAGTGTCGGACCCTACGAGCAGTACTTC.